The 10 T cell receptor beta chains listed next were all sequenced from one sample in a study of molecular identifiers for immune sequencing clone quantification. TCRdb reanalysed the PCR reads using MiXCR and keeps one entry per CDR3 protein. The table lists about 630,000 distinct CDR3 sequences, around 25% of them singletons. The sample consisted of naive CD8+ T cells from blood, with Jurkat cell RNA spiked in. Subset of the sample: FACS-sorted CD8+CD4-CCR7+CD45RA+ naive T cells. The receptor source for this set is a human donor in good health. Some libraries in this study had Jurkat cell RNA spiked in.

The rearrangement uses TRBV27 and TRBJ2-2; possibly TRBD2 for D (5 bases). The CDR3 runs 18 residues. CDR1 is MNHEY, CDR2 SMNVEV, per germline (reference sequence). Between the trimmed V and J ends, which lost 3 bases and 1 base, there was a span of 18 bases. The CDR3 region has the DNA TGTGCCAGCAGTTTGATAATTTTGGGGAGTGGGAACACCGGGGAGCTGTTTTTT. Translated, it gives CASSLIILGSGNTGELFF.

This chain links TRBV28 with TRBJ1-2, with D uncertain. Trimming took 1 base from V and 2 from J, leaving 11 bases between them. CDR3 length equals 15 residues. From germline, CDR1 is MDHEN and CDR2 SYDVKM. The CDR3 protein is CASSLYAGQNYGYTF. The CDR3 DNA reads TGTGCCAGCAGTTTATACGCCGGGCAGAACTATGGCTACACCTTC.

This chain joins TRBV28 and TRBJ2-1; TRBD2 aligns across 10 bases. The CDR3 totals 15 residues. The V gene end was trimmed by 8 bases and the J gene end by 9 bases; junction bases not matched to a gene: 13. CDR1 and CDR2 (germline): MDHEN, SYDVKM. In DNA form, the CDR3 reads TGTGCCAGCGGTCGGCTAGCGGGAGTATTAGGTGAGCAGTTCTTC. As protein: CASGRLAGVLGEQFF. The whole variable domain, remainder taken from reference TRBV28 and TRBJ2-1, is DVKVTQSSRYLVKRTGEKVFLECVQDMDHENMFWYRQDPGLGLRLIYFSYDVKMKEKGDIPEGYSVSREKKERFSLILESASTNQTSMYLCASGRLAGVLGEQFFGPGTRLTVL.

The rearrangement joins TRBV19 to TRBJ1-2; no reliable D call. The V and J ends lost 10 bases and 3 bases respectively, with 6 bases between them. Germline CDR1 and CDR2: LNHDA and SQIVND (reference sequence). The CDR3 is made up of 10 amino acids. This chain's CDR3 is CATYYYGYTF. The CDR3 DNA reads TGTGCCACTTATTACTATGGCTACACCTTC.

Details on this clonotype: A much more abundant neighbour one base away suggests this may be a read error. V is TRBV4-2 and J is TRBJ1-1; TRBD1 is a possible D gene (6 bases). This CDR3 is 14 amino acids long. CDR1 is LGHNA and CDR2 is YNFKEQ in the germline V gene. In nucleotides, the CDR3 is TGTGCCAGCAGCCAACAGGGGAGGAAAACTGGAGCTTTCTTT. Translation: CASSQQGRKTGAFF.

This clonotype was counted only a few times. This chain uses TRBV20-1 with TRBJ2-7; D may match TRBD1 or TRBD2 (5 bases each). The CDR3 spans 17 residues. The V gene's germline CDR1 is DFQATT and CDR2 SNEGSKA (reference sequence). The V gene lost 5 bases and the J gene lost 0 bases, with 23 bases spanning the gap. CDR3 in amino acids: CSASYIRGASFSYEQYF. CDR3 sequence (DNA): TGCAGTGCTTCTTACATCCGAGGGGCCTCCTTCTCCTACGAGCAGTACTTC.

This clonotype has only a few counts. The chain joins TRBV7-3 to TRBJ2-1; 7 positions agree with TRBD2. After removal of 4 bases from V and 1 base from J, the junction contained 7 bases not matched to a gene. Germline lookup yields CDR1 SGHTA and CDR2 FQGTGA. This CDR3 region has 16 residues. The CDR3 DNA follows: TGTGCCAGCAGCTACTTCAGCGGGACTTCCTACAATGAGCAGTTCTTC. This encodes CASSYFSGTSYNEQFF.

The chain carries TRBV4-1 and TRBJ2-3; possibly TRBD2 for D (6 bases). This CDR3 is 16 amino acids long. From germline, CDR1 is MGHRA and CDR2 YSYEKL. Trimming pared 2 bases from V and 1 base from J, leaving 13 bases between. In DNA form, the CDR3 reads TGCGCCAGCAGCCAAAGGACTATCAGCGGCACAGATACGCAGTATTTT. Its protein product is CASSQRTISGTDTQYF.

This clonotype was recorded many times. The chain combines TRBV7-9 with TRBJ2-7; D is uncertain. V was trimmed by 1 base and J by 3 bases, leaving 10 bases between them. The CDR3 runs 14 residues. From germline, CDR1 is SEHNR and CDR2 FQNEAQ (reference sequence). CDR3 in DNA: TGTGCCAGCAGCTTAGGGACGCTAGGCTACGAGCAGTACTTC. Residues: CASSLGTLGYEQYF. Full variable domain (rest looked up from reference TRBV7-9 and TRBJ2-7): DTGVSQNPRHKITKRGQNVTFRCDPISEHNRLYWYRQTLGQGPEFLTYFQNEAQLEKSRLLSDRFSAERPKGSFSTLEIQRTEQGDSAMYLCASSLGTLGYEQYFGPGTRLTVT.

The chain carries TRBV28 and TRBJ2-1; D possibly corresponds to TRBD2 (5 bases). V lost 6 bases and J lost 2, with 14 bases in between. Germline CDR1 reads MDHEN; CDR2 reads SYDVKM. The CDR3 covers 15 residues. The CDR3 is CASSPPEGPYNEQFF. CDR3 sequence (DNA): TGTGCCAGCAGCCCTCCTGAGGGCCCCTACAATGAGCAGTTCTTC.